This record covers a single T cell receptor (beta chain). No antigen is known for it. This entry is derived from a study of T-cell reconstitution after alpha-beta-depleted transplantation in children. Whole-study findings and limits: Day-60 TCRbeta diversity that was high in some patients was derived from surviving recipient T cells and thymic progenitors.

Unique molecular identifiers were incorporated during preparation of the TCRbeta library. TCRdb redid the calling of the PCR reads with MiXCR, one entry per CDR3 protein. Seen here are about 830,000 distinct CDR3 sequences, 16% observed once, and the top ten hold just under 5%. The CDR3 spans 11 residues. Germline-derived CDR1 and CDR2 are MNHEY and SMNVEV (reference sequence). Trimming left V 6 bases short and J 10 bases short, with 10 bases between. The source was PBMCs, mostly from graft donor cells, collected 360 days after TCRalphabeta/CD19-depleted stem cell transplant. This sequence joins TRBV27 and TRBJ2-1; TRBD2 might be the D (5 bases). The receptor was isolated from a male patient younger than 18 who had a stem cell transplant for acute lymphoblastic leukemia, so the T cells may come from the graft donor. CDR3 sequence: CASRFEGEQFF. The CDR3 DNA reads as TGTGCCAGCAGGTTCGAGGGAGAGCAGTTCTTC.